The 30 T cell receptor beta chains below come from one sample, sequenced in a study of cytomegalovirus exposure and HLA in healthy donors. The primer mix had 60 Vbeta and 13 Jbeta primers. The protocol was immunoSEQ multiplex PCR, while the TCRdb copy is restricted to in-frame clones and leaves out a portion. The data hold about 150,000 clones, with over 60% observed a single time. The sample comprised PBMCs. The receptors originated from a woman in her thirties or forties in good health and CMV-seronegative.

This sequence joins TRBV7-2 and TRBJ2-1; TRBD1 agrees at 7 bases. The germline CDR1 and CDR2 sequences are SGHTA and FQGNSA. J gave up 9 bases and V 3 bases, and 2 bases lay outside the gene matches. The CDR3 totals 12 residues. CDR3 nucleotides: TGTGCCAGCAGCTTGACAGGGTCTGAGCAGTTCTTC. It yields the protein CASSLTGSEQFF.

This clone came up once. The gene calls are TRBV19 and TRBJ1-2; no clear D. The CDR3 covers 13 residues. CDR1 LNHDA and CDR2 SQIVND come from the germline V gene (reference sequence). V lost 8 bases and J 5 bases, leaving 15 bases between the germline ends. The CDR3 loop reads CASVQNTFYGYTF. The CDR3 DNA sequence: TGTGCCAGTGTTCAGAACACCTTTTATGGCTACACCTTC.

The genes are TRBV5-1 and TRBJ2-2, with TRBD1 as a possible D gene (5 bases). Trimming left V 0 bases short and J 8 bases short, with 11 bases between. The CDR3 has 14 residues. The germline V gene has CDR1 SGHRS and CDR2 YFSETQ. The DNA of the CDR3 is TGCGCCAGCAGCTTGGACAGAGCAGGGGGGGAGCTGTTTTTT. It specifies CASSLDRAGGELFF. The full variable domain, in which reference TRBV5-1 and TRBJ2-2 provide the parts outside the CDR3, is KAGVTQTPRYLIKTRGQQVTLSCSPISGHRSVSWYQQTPGQGLQFLFEYFSETQRNKGNFPGRFSGRQFSNSRSEMNVSTLELGDSALYLCASSLDRAGGELFFGEGSRLTVL.

The chain combines TRBV5-1 with TRBJ2-1; a weak D match, TRBD1 (5 bases). CDR3 length: 16 amino acids. V gave up 5 bases and J gave up 6 bases, with 21 bases separating them. Per the germline V gene, CDR1 is SGHRS and CDR2 is YFSETQ. CDR3 sequence reads: CASRKIVTSGPNEQFF. CDR3 nucleotide sequence: TGCGCCAGCAGGAAGATCGTAACGTCAGGGCCCAATGAGCAGTTCTTC.

This chain joins TRBV28 and TRBJ1-6; D is possibly TRBD1 (6 bases). With 5 bases removed from V and 7 bases from J, the gap between germline ends came to 15 bases. CDR1 is MDHEN and CDR2 is SYDVKM in the germline V gene. The CDR3 consists of 15 residues. DNA of the CDR3: TGTGCCAGCAGTACAGGGACGGTGATAAATTCACCCCTCCACTTT. Its translation is CASSTGTVINSPLHF.

The J gene is TRBJ2-7, the V gene TRBV21-1; the table's D call of TRBD2 was not tested on the DNA. TRBV21-1 is a pseudogene segment. This CDR3 spans 14 amino acids. CDR3 DNA sequence: TGTGCCAGCAGAAAAGGGACTAGCGTACAAGAGCAGTACTTC. Protein product: CASRKGTSVQEQYF.

J is TRBJ2-7 and V is TRBV30, with D maybe TRBD1 (5 bases). Germline CDR1 GTSNPN, CDR2 SVGIG (reference sequence). Trimming stripped 0 bases from V and 3 bases from J, with 9 bases between. CDR3 length: 13 amino acids. CDR3 nucleotides: TGTGCCTGGAGTGTGGGGCCTCACTACGAGCAGTACTTC. Protein sequence: CAWSVGPHYEQYF.

In regard to this clone: Because the CDR3 is missing its conserved closing phenylalanine or tryptophan, this is likely a read error. The chain recombines TRBV5-4 with TRBJ1-2; D not resolved. Germline assignment: CDR1 SGHNT and CDR2 YYREEE (reference sequence). V lost 0 bases and J lost 3, with 6 bases in between. The CDR3 loop spans 13 amino acids. The CDR3 region is CASSLESYYGYTV. The CDR3 bases are TGTGCCAGCAGCTTGGAAAGCTACTATGGCTACACCGTC.

The genes are TRBV28 and TRBJ1-1; D is ambiguous. This CDR3 contains 13 residues. Germline V gene data show CDR1 as MDHEN and CDR2 as SYDVKM. Trimming cost V 6 bases and J 1 base, with 9 bases left between them. CDR3 in DNA: TGTGCCAGCAGCCCCCTCAGGAACACTGAAGCTTTCTTT. Protein product: CASSPLRNTEAFF.

This clone appeared a few times. This sequence joins TRBV10-1 and TRBJ1-4; D may be TRBD1 (6 bases). The CDR3 is 16 amino acids. V was clipped by 4 bases and J by 2 bases, with 14 bases between them. CDR1 and CDR2 (germline): WNHNN, SYGVQD (reference sequence). The CDR3 sequence: CASSGNREGTNEKLFF. As DNA, the CDR3 is TGCGCCAGCAGTGGAAACAGGGAAGGGACTAATGAAAAACTGTTTTTT.

In DNA form, the CDR3 reads TGTGCCAGCAGTGAACAGGGGGCTAACTATGGCTACACCTTC. Translated, it gives CASSEQGANYGYTF. V is TRBV2 and J is TRBJ1-2; 7 bases align to TRBD1. The CDR3 is made up of 14 amino acids. Germline CDR1 is SNHLY and CDR2 is FYNNEI. The trim removed 2 bases at V and 0 bases at J, leaving 0 bases unmatched.

This chain uses TRBV5-1 with TRBJ2-7; 7 bases agree with TRBD1. Trimming at V came to 6 bases and at J to 2 bases, leaving 11 bases not matched to a gene. Germline lookup yields CDR1 SGHRS and CDR2 YFSETQ. CDR3 length: 15 amino acids. This CDR3 reads CASKDPGQAPYEQYF. CDR3 sequence (DNA): TGCGCCAGCAAGGACCCAGGACAGGCTCCCTACGAGCAGTACTTC.

This clone has more than one count but fewer than ten. The rearrangement uses TRBV5-1 and TRBJ2-1; a possible D gene is TRBD1 (5 bases). Trimming shortened V by 0 bases and J by 12 bases, and 16 bases separated the two germline ends. Germline CDR1 SGHRS, CDR2 YFSETQ. This CDR3 region has 14 residues. CDR3 nucleotide sequence: TGCGCCAGCAGCTTGGGACAGCCCAATGAGAGGCAGTTCTTC. Translated, it gives CASSLGQPNERQFF.

The chain employs TRBV2 and TRBJ1-2; a possible D gene is TRBD1 (5 bases). Germline lookup yields CDR1 SNHLY and CDR2 FYNNEI. Trimming took 6 bases from V and 8 from J, leaving 16 bases between them. This CDR3 spans 13 amino acids. CDR3 amino acids: CASRAGPFEGYTF. In DNA form, the CDR3 reads TGTGCCAGCAGGGCGGGACCCTTCGAAGGCTACACCTTC.

J is TRBJ2-7 and V is TRBV30; tentatively, D is TRBD2 (5 bases). Germline values: CDR1 GTSNPN, CDR2 SVGIG (reference sequence). Trimming removed 0 bases from V and 4 bases from J, with 10 bases in between. This CDR3 has 13 residues. The DNA for the CDR3 is TGTGCCTGGAGTGTAAGAGGGAAGTACGAGCAGTACTTC. It codes for CAWSVRGKYEQYF.

With respect to this clone: Germline is not matched at one junction end, which may reflect a read error. The chain has TRBV25-1 and TRBJ2-7; no reliable D call. CDR3 length: 11 residues. Germline CDR1 is MGHDK and CDR2 is SYGVNS. The CDR3 DNA reads as TGTGCCAGCAGTGAAGGCCGGGTGTTAAATTTC. Its protein product is CASSEGRVLNF.

The V gene is TRBV6-5, the J gene TRBJ2-1, with D possibly TRBD1 on 5 matching bases. The CDR3 length is 15 residues. Germline values: CDR1 MNHEY, CDR2 SVGAGI. V lost 5 bases to trimming and J lost 6 bases, with 17 bases between them. Here the CDR3 DNA reads TGTGCCAGCAGTCCTGGGCCCCCTAGGGGCAATGAGCAGTTCTTC. The encoded protein is CASSPGPPRGNEQFF.

This clone was seen more than once but under ten times. The rearrangement uses TRBV30 and TRBJ2-3, with 7 nucleotides matching TRBD2. This CDR3 has 13 amino acids. CDR1 is GTSNPN and CDR2 is SVGIG in the germline V gene (reference sequence). J was trimmed by 2 bases and V by 5 bases; bases with no gene match: 4. CDR3 DNA sequence: TGTGCCTGGGAGCGGGACCTCACAGATACGCAGTATTTT. Amino acid sequence: CAWERDLTDTQYF.

The chain employs TRBV6-1 and TRBJ2-2; TRBD2 might be the D (6 bases). CDR3 size: 15 residues. The germline V gene has CDR1 MNHNS and CDR2 SASEGT. Trimming cost V 3 bases and J 3 bases, with 11 bases left between them. The CDR3 nucleotides are TGTGCCAGCAGTGAGGGGACTTCTTACACCGGGGAGCTGTTTTTT. Its protein is CASSEGTSYTGELFF.

The gene calls are TRBV6-6 and TRBJ2-1; a weak D match, TRBD2 (5 bases). V was shortened by 2 bases and J by 13 bases, with 21 bases between the two germline ends. This CDR3 comprises 15 residues. Germline V CDR1 and CDR2: MNHNY, SVGAGI (reference sequence). The CDR3 sequence is CASSYESGSASPQFF. The CDR3 nucleotides read TGTGCCAGCAGTTACGAGTCGGGATCTGCGTCCCCCCAGTTCTTC.

This clone was seen only once. CDR3 nucleotide sequence: TGTGCCAGCAGCAAGACGGAGGGCTTTGGGTATGGCTACACCTTC. This codes for CASSKTEGFGYGYTF. The chain couples TRBV27 to TRBJ1-2; D is uncertain. The V end lost 6 bases, the J end lost 5 bases, and 19 bases lay between the germline ends. This CDR3 is 15 amino acids long. Germline V gene sequence: CDR1 MNHEY, CDR2 SMNVEV (reference sequence).

This clone was observed once. The chain couples TRBV10-3 to TRBJ1-2; TRBD1 matches at 7 bases. From germline, CDR1 is ENHRY and CDR2 SYGVKD. Trimming cost V 6 bases and J 2 bases; bases outside gene matches: 9. The CDR3 totals 15 residues. Here the CDR3 reads CAISSGQAYNYGYTF. CDR3 coding DNA: TGTGCCATCAGCTCCGGACAGGCATACAACTATGGCTACACCTTC.

Of note for this clone: At the DNA level, this CDR3 is encoded by other sequences in the same sample as well. The V and J genes are TRBV2 and TRBJ1-2; 9 bases line up with TRBD1. The CDR3 sequence is 14 residues long. V shed 0 bases, J shed 4 bases, and the junction held 0 bases outside the gene matches. CDR1 and CDR2 from the germline V gene are SNHLY and FYNNEI. The CDR3 loop reads CASSEAGQGYGYTF. The CDR3 DNA reads TGTGCCAGCAGTGAAGCGGGACAGGGCTATGGCTACACCTTC.

The chain carries TRBV29-1 and TRBJ2-1; the match to TRBD1 covers 9 bases. V shed 8 bases, J shed 5 bases, and the junction held 10 bases outside the gene matches. This CDR3 is 14 amino acids long. Germline-derived CDR1 and CDR2 are SQVTM and ANQGSEA. CDR3 DNA: TGCAGCCACTCCGTGGGACAGGGAAACAATGAGCAGTTCTTC. This translates into CSHSVGQGNNEQFF.

The J gene is TRBJ2-3, the V gene TRBV6-1, with 8 bases matching TRBD2. The junction had 5 bases not matched to a gene; V was cut back by 0 bases and J by 6 bases. Germline loops: CDR1 MNHNS, CDR2 SASEGT. This CDR3 has 15 amino acids. The CDR3: CASSEAGREGDTQYF. CDR3 coding DNA: TGTGCCAGCAGTGAAGCAGGCCGGGAGGGGGATACGCAGTATTTT.

The V gene is TRBV5-1, the J gene TRBJ1-1, with D maybe TRBD1 (6 bases). The CDR3 has 17 residues. Trimming removed 0 bases at V and 5 bases at J, with 20 bases between. The germline V gene has CDR1 SGHRS and CDR2 YFSETQ. The DNA of the CDR3 is TGCGCCAGCAGCTTGGCGAGTGGGGGTCGCAGGGGAACTGAAGCTTTCTTT. Translation: CASSLASGGRRGTEAFF.

This sequence joins TRBV28 and TRBJ1-4, with 8 bases identical to TRBD1. The J segment lost 6 bases and the V segment lost 0 bases, leaving 3 bases of the junction unmatched. The V gene's germline CDR1 is MDHEN and CDR2 SYDVKM. This CDR3 comprises 15 residues. Here the CDR3 reads CASSLWDRAHEKLFF. The CDR3 DNA is TGTGCCAGCAGTTTATGGGACAGGGCACATGAAAAACTGTTTTTT.

The sample holds one count of this clone. The rearrangement links TRBV4-1 to TRBJ2-3, with 13 bases lining up with TRBD2. The junction had 3 bases not matched to a gene; V was cut back by 0 bases and J by 6 bases. Germline loops: CDR1 MGHRA, CDR2 YSYEKL. The CDR3 is 16 residues long. The CDR3 DNA reads as TGCGCCAGCAGCCAAGAGGGACTAGCGGGACTGGATACGCAGTATTTT. Translating gives CASSQEGLAGLDTQYF.

Only one count was recorded for this clone. This chain joins TRBV5-1 and TRBJ1-4; D is unresolved. V lost 0 bases to trimming and J lost 8 bases, with 17 bases between them. The CDR3 is 16 amino acids. CDR1 and CDR2 (germline): SGHRS, YFSETQ. The CDR3 bases are TGCGCCAGCAGCTTGGTCGGTCGGGGTGGACGAGAAAAACTGTTTTTT. This gives the protein CASSLVGRGGREKLFF.

This chain connects TRBV19 to TRBJ1-4, with 7 nucleotides matching TRBD1. Germline V lookup: CDR1 LNHDA, CDR2 SQIVND (reference sequence). This CDR3 comprises 13 residues. V lost 5 bases, J lost 7 bases, and 4 bases stayed unmatched. The CDR3 coding sequence is TGTGCCAGTAGTTCGACAGGGAGTGAAAAACTGTTTTTT. Protein sequence: CASSSTGSEKLFF.